These 12 T cell receptor beta chains were all obtained from the same sample, sequenced in a study of T cell responses to AZD1222 COVID-19 vaccine (dated by TCRdb to the early 2020s). The sample's time point label, decoded: about 28 days (+/-7) after the second vaccine dose. The protocol used for the library was the immunoSEQ multiplex PCR assay. TCRdb mirrors the immuneACCESS table, restricted to in-frame sequences. Some clones are absent from its copies; in checked studies, under half trace to an unresolved V gene, and the reason for the others is unknown. This sample lists roughly 180,000 clones; approximately 89% were detected once. The ten largest clonotypes hold 1.5% to 2% of the sample. Sequenced here: peripheral blood, sampled 28 days after the second AZD1222 dose. Receptors were obtained from an adult who received the AZD1222 COVID-19 vaccine.

V usage is TRBV3-1 (or the pseudogene TRBV3-2) and J usage is TRBJ1-6; 7 bases align to TRBD1. Per the germline V gene, CDR1 is LGHDT and CDR2 is YNNKEL (reference sequence). The length of the CDR3 is 14 residues. V was clipped by 3 bases and J by 8 bases; unmatched bases: 4. CDR3 residues: CASSHGDRYSPLHF. The CDR3 DNA follows: TGTGCCAGCAGCCACGGGGACAGATATTCACCCCTCCACTTT.

The V and J genes are TRBV30 and TRBJ2-7; tentatively, D is TRBD2 (6 bases). Trimming cost V 3 bases and J 4 bases, with 13 bases left between them. CDR1 and CDR2 (germline): GTSNPN, SVGIG (reference sequence). The CDR3 spans 13 residues. CDR3 nucleotides: TGTGCCTGGAGCATTGGGGGGAAGTACGAGCAGTACTTC. This sequence encodes CAWSIGGKYEQYF.

A single count supports this clone. CDR3 in amino acids: CASSFSRVTDTQYF. In DNA, the CDR3 is TGTGCCAGCAGCTTTTCAAGAGTCACAGATACGCAGTATTTT. The rearrangement uses TRBV7-2 and TRBJ2-3; the D is unclear. Germline V gene data show CDR1 as SGHTA and CDR2 as FQGNSA. This CDR3 has 14 amino acids. The germline V and J ends were trimmed by 3 bases and 2 bases, with 9 bases remaining between them.

This rearrangement joins TRBV19 to TRBJ1-5; D possibly corresponds to TRBD1 (6 bases). The ends were cut back, 2 bases at V and 2 bases at J, with 16 bases in the middle. CDR3 length: 17 amino acids. Germline CDR1 LNHDA, CDR2 SQIVND (reference sequence). The chain's CDR3 is CASSIRAIAGGNQPQHF. The CDR3 DNA is TGTGCCAGTAGTATAAGGGCAATAGCAGGGGGCAATCAGCCCCAGCATTTT.

The CDR3 nucleotides read TGTGCCAGCAGTTACTCACTTTTCTCAGGGGGAAACACCATATATTTT. This gives the protein CASSYSLFSGGNTIYF. The J gene is TRBJ1-3, the V gene TRBV6-5, with D possibly being TRBD1 (5 bases). This CDR3 contains 16 residues. Germline CDR1 is MNHEY and CDR2 is SVGAGI. V was shortened by 0 bases and J by 4 bases, with 13 bases between the two germline ends.

This chain joins TRBV19 and TRBJ1-6, with 8 bases aligning to TRBD1. Trimming cost V 3 bases and J 7 bases; bases outside gene matches: 2. This CDR3 is 14 amino acids long. The germline gives CDR1 LNHDA, CDR2 SQIVND (reference sequence). CDR3 amino acids: CASSIYRGNSPLHF. The CDR3 DNA reads TGTGCCAGTAGTATCTACAGGGGGAATTCACCCCTCCACTTT.

As concerns this clone: Other nucleotide sequences in the sample specify the same CDR3. This chain joins TRBV30 and TRBJ1-3; D remains ambiguous. Germline CDR1 GTSNPN, CDR2 SVGIG (reference sequence). This CDR3 spans 11 amino acids. V was pared by 3 bases and J by 4 bases, with 4 bases between. The CDR3 reads CAWSSGNTIYF. The CDR3 DNA follows: TGTGCCTGGAGCTCAGGAAACACCATATATTTT.

J is TRBJ2-7 and V is TRBV5-1; 8 positions match TRBD2. Germline CDR1 SGHRS, CDR2 YFSETQ. CDR3 length: 14 residues. With V trimmed by 7 bases and J by 3 bases, 9 bases remained unmatched. The CDR3 bases are TGCGCCAGCCAGACGGGGGGGATCGGCTACGAGCAGTACTTC. It yields the protein CASQTGGIGYEQYF.

V and J are TRBV5-4 and TRBJ2-1, with TRBD2 matching over 10 bases. Germline trimming cut 4 bases from V and 5 bases from J; bases unmatched to any gene: 6. The CDR3 runs 15 residues. Per the germline V gene, CDR1 is SGHNT and CDR2 is YYREEE (reference sequence). CDR3 nucleotide sequence: TGTGCCAGCAGCGTTCTAGCGGGAGAAAACAATGAGCAGTTCTTC. This translates into CASSVLAGENNEQFF. The full variable domain, rest sourced from reference TRBV5-4 and TRBJ2-1, is ETGVTQSPTHLIKTRGQQVTLRCSSQSGHNTVSWYQQALGQGPQFIFQYYREEENGRGNFPPRFSGLQFPNYSSELNVNALELDDSALYLCASSVLAGENNEQFFGPGTRLTVL.

The V gene is TRBV7-3, the J gene TRBJ2-3; possible D gene TRBD2, 6 bases. The CDR3 length is 16 residues. Trimming left V 2 bases short and J 0 bases short, with 12 bases between. Germline V gene lookup returns CDR1 SGHTA and CDR2 FQGTGA. The CDR3 DNA follows: TGTGCCAGCAGCTTAGGCGGGACTCACAGCACAGATACGCAGTATTTT. Encoded protein: CASSLGGTHSTDTQYF.

The V and J genes are TRBV25-1 and TRBJ1-2, with 10 bases aligning to TRBD1. CDR3 length: 14 amino acids. Germline values: CDR1 MGHDK, CDR2 SYGVNS. Trimming took 5 bases from V and 5 from J; bases not matched to a gene: 5. The CDR3 spells CASSSDRGGYGYTF. CDR3 coding DNA: TGTGCCAGCAGTTCGGACAGGGGGGGTTATGGCTACACCTTC.

The chain recombines TRBV30 with TRBJ1-5; D is uncertain. The V end lost 2 bases, the J end lost 1 base, and 6 bases lay between the germline ends. This CDR3 has 13 residues. The germline gives CDR1 GTSNPN, CDR2 SVGIG (reference sequence). CDR3 nucleotide sequence: TGTGCCTGGAGTAGAGGGAGCAATCAGCCCCAGCATTTT. Protein: CAWSRGSNQPQHF.